The sequence of this T cell receptor beta chain was determined in a study of memory CD4+ T cells and cytomegalovirus serostatus. Overall study findings and caveats: Suggested: most of the CMV-linked TCR signature lies in CD4+ memory cells.

The V gene end was trimmed by 5 bases and the J gene end by 7 bases; junction bases not matched to a gene: 8. This CDR3 spans 14 amino acids. Germline V lookup: CDR1 SGHNT, CDR2 YENEEA. This table comes from immunoSEQ multiplex PCR, and its TCRdb copy is limited to in-frame clones, with some not included. The table includes tens of thousands of clones, around 78% detected once. With respect to this clone: What it binds is not known.

Single viable CD3+CD4+CD8-CD45RO+ cells were sorted as the memory CD4+ T cells. The clonotype originates from an adult in good health and CMV-seronegative. This chain connects TRBV11-3 to TRBJ2-1, with 7 bases matching TRBD2. Sequencing used memory CD4+ T cells from blood. The CDR3, as DNA: TGTGCCAGCAGCAAAAGGGCGGGGGATAATGAGCAGTTCTTC. Its protein is CASSKRAGDNEQFF.